This T cell receptor (beta chain) was captured by sequencing in a study of blood T cell repertoires in COVID-19. This CDR3 is 15 amino acids long. Germline V gene lookup returns CDR1 MNHEY and CDR2 SVGEGT. The V and J ends lost 0 bases and 4 bases, in that order; junction bases with no gene match: 3. Original processing methods: Researchers report that nucleated cell counts were estimated from reference gene primer amplification. Using immunoSEQ multiplex PCR, the repertoire was profiled, and TCRdb retains in-frame clones only, with some absent. That table furnishes V, J and clone size, whereas the DNA furnished D and trimming. The repertoire holds about 360,000 clones, with 80% to 90% as singletons.

The receptor comes from a man aged 25-40 years with active or convalescent COVID-19. Sequenced: peripheral blood. V gene TRBV6-2 or TRBV6-3 combines with J gene TRBJ2-7, with 10 positions matching TRBD2. CDR3 amino acids: CASSYSSGGAYEQYF. DNA of the CDR3: TGTGCCAGCAGTTACTCCAGCGGGGGGGCGTACGAGCAGTACTTC.